The subject of this entry is one TCR beta chain. Its specificity is not known. V lost 4 bases to trimming and J lost 4 bases, with 8 bases between them. The V gene's germline CDR1 is SGHRS and CDR2 YFSETQ. CDR3 length equals 12 residues. The data stem from a study of cytomegalovirus exposure and HLA in healthy donors. General study points: The study found most TCR sequences rare, yet found some public TCRs in many donors. The investigators catalogued 164 TCR beta chains as cytomegalovirus-associated.

Both 60 Vbeta primers and 13 Jbeta primers went into the PCR. Only in-frame clones appear in the TCRdb table, and some are missing; sequencing was by immunoSEQ multiplex PCR. Its table lists around 190,000 clones. The donors, nominally healthy at sampling, likely had unrecorded immune exposures. The source of this sequence is a woman aged 30 to 39 in good health and CMV-seropositive. Sequenced material: PBMCs. This chain links TRBV5-1 with TRBJ1-1; no clear D. The CDR3 loop is CASSLSSTEAFF. In DNA, the CDR3 is TGCGCCAGCAGCCTAAGTAGCACTGAAGCTTTCTTT. The variable domain in full, with the rest retrieved from reference TRBV5-1 and TRBJ1-1, is KAGVTQTPRYLIKTRGQQVTLSCSPISGHRSVSWYQQTPGQGLQFLFEYFSETQRNKGNFPGRFSGRQFSNSRSEMNVSTLELGDSALYLCASSLSSTEAFFGQGTRLTVV.